This TCR beta chain was observed in a study of cytomegalovirus exposure and HLA in healthy donors. Study-wide points: The study had only CMV serostatus as immune exposure information. Cytomegalovirus-associated status was assigned to fewer than 200 TCR beta chains.

Primers: 60 Vbeta forward and 13 Jbeta reverse. Sequencing was performed with immunoSEQ multiplex PCR; in TCRdb, only in-frame clones are kept and a portion is missing. Found here are about 120,000 clones, 70% to 80% of them singletons; the top ten hold around 3%. There are a few counts of this clone. Its antigen is still unknown. The CDR3 length is 15 residues. Germline lookup yields CDR1 LNHNV and CDR2 YYDKDF (reference sequence). Material: PBMCs. The receptor's source is a woman aged 18 to 35 in good health and CMV-seropositive. The V gene is TRBV15, the J gene TRBJ2-5; 9 positions agree with TRBD2. The DNA matches TRBJ2-7 better at its end, which makes the J call doubtful. This CDR3 reads CATSRPGTSSYEQYF. The CDR3 nucleotides are TGTGCCACCAGCAGACCCGGGACTAGCTCGTACGAGCAGTACTTC.